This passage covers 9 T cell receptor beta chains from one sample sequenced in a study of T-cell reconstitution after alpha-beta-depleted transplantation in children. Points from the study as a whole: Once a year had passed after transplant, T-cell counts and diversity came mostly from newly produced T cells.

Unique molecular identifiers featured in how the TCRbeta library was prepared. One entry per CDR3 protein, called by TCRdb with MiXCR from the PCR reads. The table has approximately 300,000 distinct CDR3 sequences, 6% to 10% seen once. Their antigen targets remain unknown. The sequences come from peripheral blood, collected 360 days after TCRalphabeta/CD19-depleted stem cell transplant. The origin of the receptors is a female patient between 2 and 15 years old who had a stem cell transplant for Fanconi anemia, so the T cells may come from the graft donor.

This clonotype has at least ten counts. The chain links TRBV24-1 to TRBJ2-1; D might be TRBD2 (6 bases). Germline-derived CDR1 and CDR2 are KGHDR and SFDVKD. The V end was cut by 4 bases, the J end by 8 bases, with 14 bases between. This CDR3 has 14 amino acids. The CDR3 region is CATSEEGFVDEQFF. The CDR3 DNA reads TGTGCCACCAGTGAGGAGGGGTTCGTTGATGAGCAGTTCTTC.

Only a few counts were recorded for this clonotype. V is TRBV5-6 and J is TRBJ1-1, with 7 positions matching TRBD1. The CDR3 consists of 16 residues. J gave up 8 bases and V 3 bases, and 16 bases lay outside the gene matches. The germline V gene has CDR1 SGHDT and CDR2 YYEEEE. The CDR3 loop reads CASSSSQGDHSPEAFF. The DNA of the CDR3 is TGTGCCAGCAGCTCTTCGCAGGGGGACCACTCTCCCGAAGCTTTCTTT. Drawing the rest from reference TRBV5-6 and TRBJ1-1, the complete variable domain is DAGVTQSPTHLIKTRGQQVTLRCSPKSGHDTVSWYQQALGQGPQFIFQYYEEEERQRGNFPDRFSGHQFPNYSSELNVNALLLGDSALYLCASSSSQGDHSPEAFFGQGTRLTVV.

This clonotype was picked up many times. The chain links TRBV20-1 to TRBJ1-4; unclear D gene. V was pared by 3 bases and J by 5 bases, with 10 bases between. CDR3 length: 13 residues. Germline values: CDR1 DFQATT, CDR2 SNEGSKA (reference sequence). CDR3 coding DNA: TGCAGTGCTAGCCCCCGTGGCAATGAAAAACTGTTTTTT. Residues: CSASPRGNEKLFF.

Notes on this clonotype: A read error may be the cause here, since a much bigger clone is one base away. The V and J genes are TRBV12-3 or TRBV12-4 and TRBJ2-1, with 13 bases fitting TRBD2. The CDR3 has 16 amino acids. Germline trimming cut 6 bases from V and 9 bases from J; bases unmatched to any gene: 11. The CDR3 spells CASSRGLAGVPIEQFF. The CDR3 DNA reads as TGTGCCAGCAGCCGTGGACTAGCGGGGGTGCCGATTGAGCAGTTCTTC.

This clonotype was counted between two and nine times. Here the CDR3 reads CASSTGQGALGANVLTF. The CDR3 nucleotides are TGCGCCAGCAGCACGGGACAGGGGGCGCTGGGGGCCAACGTCCTGACTTTC. The chain links TRBV5-1 to TRBJ2-6; TRBD1 matches 12 bases. Germline CDR1 and CDR2: SGHRS and YFSETQ. V was pared by 4 bases and J by 4 bases, with 6 bases of the junction left unmatched. The length of the CDR3 is 17 residues. The full variable domain, completed using reference TRBV5-1 and TRBJ2-6, is KAGVTQTPRYLIKTRGQQVTLSCSPISGHRSVSWYQQTPGQGLQFLFEYFSETQRNKGNFPGRFSGRQFSNSRSEMNVSTLELGDSALYLCASSTGQGALGANVLTFGAGSRLTVL.

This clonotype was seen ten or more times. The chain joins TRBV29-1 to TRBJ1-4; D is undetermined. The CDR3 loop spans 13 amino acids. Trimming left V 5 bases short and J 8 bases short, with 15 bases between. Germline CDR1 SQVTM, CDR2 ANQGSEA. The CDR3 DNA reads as TGCAGCGTTCTAGAACCCTCTGGGGAAAAACTGTTTTTT. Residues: CSVLEPSGEKLFF.

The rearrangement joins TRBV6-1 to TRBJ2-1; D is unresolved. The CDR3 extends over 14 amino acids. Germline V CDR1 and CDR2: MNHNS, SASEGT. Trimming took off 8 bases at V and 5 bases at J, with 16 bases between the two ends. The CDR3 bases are TGTGCCAGCTGCTTTAACAGAAACAACAATGAGCAGTTCTTC. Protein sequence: CASCFNRNNNEQFF.

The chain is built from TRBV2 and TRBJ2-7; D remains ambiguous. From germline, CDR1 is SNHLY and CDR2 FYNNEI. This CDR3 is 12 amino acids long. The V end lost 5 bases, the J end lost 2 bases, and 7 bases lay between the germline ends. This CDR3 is CASSRLTYEQYV. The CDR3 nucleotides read TGTGCCAGCAGTCGTCTAACCTACGAGCAGTACGTC.

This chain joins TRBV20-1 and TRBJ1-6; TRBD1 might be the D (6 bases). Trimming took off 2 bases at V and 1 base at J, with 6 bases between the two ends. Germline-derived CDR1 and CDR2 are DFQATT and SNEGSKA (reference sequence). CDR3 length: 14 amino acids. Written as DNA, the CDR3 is TGCAGTGCTAGACAGGGGTCCTATAATTCACCCCTCCACTTT. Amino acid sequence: CSARQGSYNSPLHF.